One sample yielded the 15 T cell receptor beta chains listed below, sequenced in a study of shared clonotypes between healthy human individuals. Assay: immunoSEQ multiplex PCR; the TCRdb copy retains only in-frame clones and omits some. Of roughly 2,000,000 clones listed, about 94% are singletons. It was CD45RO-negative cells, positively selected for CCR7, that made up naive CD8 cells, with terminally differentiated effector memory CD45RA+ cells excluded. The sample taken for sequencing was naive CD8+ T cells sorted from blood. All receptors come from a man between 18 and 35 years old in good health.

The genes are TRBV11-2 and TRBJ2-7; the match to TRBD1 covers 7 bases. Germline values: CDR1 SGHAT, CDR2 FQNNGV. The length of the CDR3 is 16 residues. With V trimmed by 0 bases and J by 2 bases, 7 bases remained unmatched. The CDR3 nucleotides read TGTGCCAGCAGCTTAGATTCGGGGCAGGGGGCCTACGAGCAGTACTTC. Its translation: CASSLDSGQGAYEQYF.

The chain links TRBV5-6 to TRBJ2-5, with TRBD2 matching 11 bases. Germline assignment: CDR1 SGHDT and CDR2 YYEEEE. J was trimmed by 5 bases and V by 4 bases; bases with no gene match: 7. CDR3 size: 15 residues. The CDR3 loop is CASSGGTSGEETQYF. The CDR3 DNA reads TGTGCCAGCAGCGGTGGGACTAGCGGCGAGGAGACCCAGTACTTC.

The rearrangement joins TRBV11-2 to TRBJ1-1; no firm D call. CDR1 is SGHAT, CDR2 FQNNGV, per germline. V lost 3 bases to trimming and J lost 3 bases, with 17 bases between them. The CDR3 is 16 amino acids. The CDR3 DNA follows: TGTGCCAGCAGCTTTTCTCCGACGGTGAGGGACACTGAAGCTTTCTTT. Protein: CASSFSPTVRDTEAFF.

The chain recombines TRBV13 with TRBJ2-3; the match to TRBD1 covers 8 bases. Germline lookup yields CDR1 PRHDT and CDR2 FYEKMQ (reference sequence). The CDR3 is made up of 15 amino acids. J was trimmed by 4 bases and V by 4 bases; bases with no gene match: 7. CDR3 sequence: CASSYHTDRADTQYF. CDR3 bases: TGTGCCAGCAGCTATCACACGGACAGGGCAGATACGCAGTATTTT.

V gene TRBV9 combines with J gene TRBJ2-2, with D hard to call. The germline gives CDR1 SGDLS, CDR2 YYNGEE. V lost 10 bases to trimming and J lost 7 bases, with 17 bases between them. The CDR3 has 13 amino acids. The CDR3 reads CAASLEAGGELFF. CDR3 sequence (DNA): TGTGCCGCAAGTCTCGAGGCAGGCGGGGAGCTGTTTTTT. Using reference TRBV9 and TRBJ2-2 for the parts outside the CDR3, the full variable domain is DSGVTQTPKHLITATGQRVTLRCSPRSGDLSVYWYQQSLDQGLQFLIQYYNGEERAKGNILERFSAQQFPDLHSELNLSSLELGDSALYFCAASLEAGGELFFGEGSRLTVL.

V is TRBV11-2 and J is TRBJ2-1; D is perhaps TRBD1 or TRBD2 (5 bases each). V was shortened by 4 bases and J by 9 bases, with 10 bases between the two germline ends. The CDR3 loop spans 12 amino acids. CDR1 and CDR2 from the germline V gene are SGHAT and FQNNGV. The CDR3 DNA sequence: TGTGCCAGCAGCTCGGAGAGGGGTGAGCAGTTCTTC. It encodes CASSSERGEQFF.

The CDR3 DNA reads as TGTGCCAGCAGCTTGACAACGAACACTGAAGCTTTCTTT. Translated, it gives CASSLTTNTEAFF. V and J are TRBV5-5 and TRBJ1-1; D gene unclear. The V gene's germline CDR1 is SGHKS and CDR2 YYEKEE (reference sequence). Trimming left V 1 base short and J 1 base short, with 5 bases between. This CDR3 is built from 13 residues. Full variable domain (remainder filled in from reference TRBV5-5 and TRBJ1-1): DAGVTQSPTHLIKTRGQQVTLRCSPISGHKSVSWYQQVLGQGPQFIFQYYEKEERGRGNFPDRFSARQFPNYSSELNVNALLLGDSALYLCASSLTTNTEAFFGQGTRLTVV.

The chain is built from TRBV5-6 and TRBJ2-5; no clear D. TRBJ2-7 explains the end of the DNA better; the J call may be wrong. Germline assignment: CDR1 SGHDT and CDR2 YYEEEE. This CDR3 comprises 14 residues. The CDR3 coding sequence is TGTGCCAGCAGTCCCGTGGACGGGTACGACGAGCAGTACTTC. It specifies CASSPVDGYDEQYF.

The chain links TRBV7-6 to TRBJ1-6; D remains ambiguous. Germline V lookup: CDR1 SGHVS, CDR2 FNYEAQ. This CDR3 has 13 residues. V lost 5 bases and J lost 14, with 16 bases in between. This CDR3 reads CASSAGSSQALHF. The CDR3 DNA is TGTGCCAGCAGCGCTGGGTCGTCGCAAGCCCTCCACTTT.

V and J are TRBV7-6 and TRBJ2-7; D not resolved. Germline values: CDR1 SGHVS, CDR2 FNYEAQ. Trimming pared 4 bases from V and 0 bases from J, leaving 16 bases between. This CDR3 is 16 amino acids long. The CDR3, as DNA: TGTGCCAGCAGCTCGTTTGGGCTCGGGCCCTCCTACGAGCAGTACTTC. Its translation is CASSSFGLGPSYEQYF.

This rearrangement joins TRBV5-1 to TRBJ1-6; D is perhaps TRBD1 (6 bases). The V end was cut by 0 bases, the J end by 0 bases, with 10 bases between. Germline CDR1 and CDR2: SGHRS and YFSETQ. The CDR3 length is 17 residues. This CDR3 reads CASSLEGVDSYNSPLHF. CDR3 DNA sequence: TGCGCCAGCAGCTTGGAGGGGGTCGACTCCTATAATTCACCCCTCCACTTT.

The DNA for the CDR3 is TGTGCCAGCAGTTCCCGACTAGCGGGATCCTACGAGCAGTACTTC. Translation gives CASSSRLAGSYEQYF. The chain combines TRBV28 with TRBJ2-7; 11 nucleotides agree with TRBD2. The ends lost 4 bases at V and 1 base at J; junction bases unmatched: 3. This CDR3 has 15 amino acids. From germline, CDR1 is MDHEN and CDR2 SYDVKM.

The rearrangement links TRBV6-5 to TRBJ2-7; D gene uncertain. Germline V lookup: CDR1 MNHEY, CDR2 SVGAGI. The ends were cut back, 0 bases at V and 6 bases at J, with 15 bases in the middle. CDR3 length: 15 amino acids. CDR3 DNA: TGTGCCAGCAGTTACTCGATGGACGGAGTGGGCGAGCAGTACTTC. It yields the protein CASSYSMDGVGEQYF.

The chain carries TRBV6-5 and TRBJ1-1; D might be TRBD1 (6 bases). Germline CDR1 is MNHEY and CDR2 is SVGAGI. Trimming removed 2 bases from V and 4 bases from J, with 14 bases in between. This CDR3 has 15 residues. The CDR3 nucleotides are TGTGCCAGCAGTTACCTGAAAGGGGGTAGCACTGAAGCTTTCTTT. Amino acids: CASSYLKGGSTEAFF.

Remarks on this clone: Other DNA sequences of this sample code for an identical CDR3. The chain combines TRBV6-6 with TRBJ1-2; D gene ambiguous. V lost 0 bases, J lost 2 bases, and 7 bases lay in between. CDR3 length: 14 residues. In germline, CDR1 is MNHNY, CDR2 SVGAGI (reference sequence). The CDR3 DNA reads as TGTGCCAGCAGTTACTCCACCGACAACTATGGCTACACCTTC. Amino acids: CASSYSTDNYGYTF.